These 22 T cell receptor beta chains share one sample of origin, sequenced in a study of blood T cell repertoires in COVID-19. Assay: immunoSEQ multiplex PCR; the TCRdb copy retains only in-frame clones and omits some. The sample lists under 140,000 clones, around nine tenths occurring once. The source material was peripheral blood. The receptors here all came from a human donor in a cohort sampled during active COVID-19.

The V gene is TRBV5-1, the J gene TRBJ2-7; D is unresolved. This CDR3 has 13 residues. Germline V lookup: CDR1 SGHRS, CDR2 YFSETQ. With 4 bases removed from V and 3 bases from J, the gap between germline ends came to 11 bases. The CDR3 sequence is CASSKSRNYEQYF. CDR3 bases: TGCGCCAGCAGCAAGTCCAGAAACTACGAGCAGTACTTC.

The chain uses TRBV10-2 and TRBJ1-1, with 10 bases matching TRBD1. The CDR3 is made up of 14 amino acids. Germline-derived CDR1 and CDR2 are WSHSY and SAAADI. V was pared by 4 bases and J by 1 base, with 0 bases of the junction left unmatched. The CDR3 loop reads CASSGTGGNTEAFF. The CDR3 nucleotides read TGCGCCAGCAGTGGGACAGGGGGGAACACTGAAGCTTTCTTT.

The chain is built from TRBV11-2 and TRBJ2-7, with no clear D. Trimming pared 5 bases from V and 0 bases from J, leaving 5 bases between. The V gene's germline CDR1 is SGHAT and CDR2 FQNNGV. The CDR3 totals 12 residues. The CDR3 DNA is TGTGCCAGCAGCCACAGCTCCTACGAGCAGTACTTC. Protein: CASSHSSYEQYF.

The V call is TRBV20-1, the J call TRBJ2-3; D is unclear. The V gene's germline CDR1 is DFQATT and CDR2 SNEGSKA (reference sequence). The CDR3 is 17 residues long. The V end was cut by 3 bases, the J end by 0 bases, with 19 bases between. DNA of the CDR3: TGCAGTGCTAGTCCGCTGCCCTTTGGTCAGAGCACAGATACGCAGTATTTT. It codes for CSASPLPFGQSTDTQYF.

The chain employs TRBV6-2 or TRBV6-3 and TRBJ2-7; the match to TRBD1 covers 8 bases. This CDR3 has 15 amino acids. Germline lookup yields CDR1 MNHEY and CDR2 SVGEGT. V trimming: 7 bases; J trimming: 3 bases; junction bases outside the gene matches: 11. DNA for the CDR3: TGTGCCAGCACCCCAGTGGGACAGGTGTTCTACGAGCAGTACTTC. Its translation: CASTPVGQVFYEQYF.

The chain couples TRBV30 to TRBJ2-5; the match to TRBD1 covers 8 bases. The germline CDR1 and CDR2 sequences are GTSNPN and SVGIG (reference sequence). V shed 2 bases, J shed 6 bases, and the junction held 5 bases outside the gene matches. The CDR3 is 13 residues long. Here the CDR3 reads CAWSPDRGQTQYF. The DNA of the CDR3 is TGTGCCTGGAGTCCCGACAGGGGCCAGACCCAGTACTTC. The whole variable domain, filled in from reference TRBV30 and TRBJ2-5, reads SQTIHQWPATLVQPVGSPLSLECTVEGTSNPNLYWYRQAAGRGLQLLFYSVGIGQISSEVPQNLSASRPQDRQFILSSKKLLLSDSGFYLCAWSPDRGQTQYFGPGTRLLVL.

About this clone: The junction shows a germline mismatch at one end, possibly a read error. The V and J genes are TRBV7-7 and TRBJ2-2; 11 bases are shared with TRBD2. The CDR3 consists of 16 residues. Germline V gene sequence: CDR1 SSHAT, CDR2 FNYEAQ (reference sequence). CDR3 coding DNA: TGTGCTAGCAGCTTGACTAGCGGGGTGAACACCGGGGAGCTGTTTTTT. Translated, it gives CASSLTSGVNTGELFF.

The J gene is TRBJ1-2, the V gene TRBV7-3, with TRBD1 matching over 7 bases. CDR1 is SGHTA, CDR2 FQGTGA, per germline. The V gene end was trimmed by 2 bases and the J gene end by 2 bases; junction bases not matched to a gene: 2. This CDR3 has 14 residues. The CDR3 is CASSLDRENYGYTF. CDR3 sequence (DNA): TGTGCCAGCAGCTTAGACAGGGAAAACTATGGCTACACCTTC.

This clone was found once. The chain has TRBV15 and TRBJ2-2; D gene unclear. The germline V gene has CDR1 LNHNV and CDR2 YYDKDF (reference sequence). Trimming pared 0 bases from V and 7 bases from J, leaving 6 bases between. The CDR3 length is 13 residues. The CDR3 protein is CATSRDKNGELFF. The CDR3 DNA follows: TGTGCCACCAGCAGAGACAAAAACGGGGAGCTGTTTTTT.

The chain uses TRBV6-2 or TRBV6-3 and TRBJ2-3; 10 nucleotides match TRBD1. CDR1 MNHEY and CDR2 SVGEGT come from the germline V gene. Trimming took 6 bases from V and 7 from J; bases not matched to a gene: 7. The CDR3 is made up of 14 amino acids. CDR3 sequence reads: CASSDRGPTHTQYF. CDR3 bases: TGTGCCAGCAGCGACAGGGGGCCGACCCATACGCAGTATTTT.

This sequence joins TRBV7-8 and TRBJ1-1, with 11 bases that match TRBD1. Losses at the gene ends were 1 base for V and 0 bases for J; bases not matched to a gene: 1. The CDR3 is made up of 16 amino acids. The germline V gene has CDR1 SGHVS and CDR2 FQNEAQ. CDR3: CASSLGGQGVNTEAFF. Written as DNA, the CDR3 is TGTGCCAGCAGCTTAGGGGGACAGGGGGTGAACACTGAAGCTTTCTTT.

This clone has just a few counts. The chain is built from TRBV5-8 and TRBJ2-1; TRBD1 is a possible D gene (7 bases). The V end was cut by 0 bases, the J end by 5 bases, with 18 bases between. This CDR3 spans 17 amino acids. Germline values: CDR1 SGHTS, CDR2 YDEGEE. This CDR3 reads CASSLARGDALDNEQFF. DNA for the CDR3: TGTGCCAGCAGCTTGGCCAGGGGGGATGCTTTAGACAATGAGCAGTTCTTC.

V is TRBV5-1 and J is TRBJ1-1; 9 bases line up with TRBD1. This CDR3 is 12 amino acids long. The junction had 2 bases not matched to a gene; V was cut back by 7 bases and J by 4 bases. CDR1 and CDR2 from the germline V gene are SGHRS and YFSETQ. The CDR3 DNA reads TGCGCCAGCGGGGGACAGGGCACTGAAGCTTTCTTT. Its translation is CASGGQGTEAFF. Based on the CDR3 plus reference TRBV5-1 and TRBJ1-1, the full variable domain is KAGVTQTPRYLIKTRGQQVTLSCSPISGHRSVSWYQQTPGQGLQFLFEYFSETQRNKGNFPGRFSGRQFSNSRSEMNVSTLELGDSALYLCASGGQGTEAFFGQGTRLTVV.

The rearrangement links TRBV6-5 to TRBJ2-3; 7 bases agree with TRBD2. Per germline, CDR1 MNHEY and CDR2 SVGAGI. The CDR3 runs to 15 residues. The ends lost 6 bases at V and 3 bases at J; junction bases unmatched: 9. The CDR3: CASSYTRGGTDTQYF. DNA for the CDR3: TGTGCCAGCAGCTATACTAGGGGAGGGACAGATACGCAGTATTTT.

The chain carries TRBV7-3 and TRBJ2-5; D is undetermined. Germline assignment: CDR1 SGHTA and CDR2 FQGTGA. With 4 bases removed from V and 7 bases from J, the gap between germline ends came to 13 bases. The CDR3 covers 13 residues. The CDR3 loop reads CASSSGSPGTQYF. The DNA of the CDR3 is TGTGCCAGCAGCTCCGGGTCTCCGGGGACCCAGTACTTC.

The chain uses TRBV5-1 and TRBJ2-3, with 8 nucleotides matching TRBD1. Germline trimming cut 0 bases from V and 0 bases from J; bases unmatched to any gene: 9. Germline V gene lookup returns CDR1 SGHRS and CDR2 YFSETQ. This CDR3 spans 18 amino acids. CDR3 sequence (DNA): TGCGCCAGCAGCTTGGTCCCAGGGGGCGTCGCTAGCACAGATACGCAGTATTTT. It is translated as CASSLVPGGVASTDTQYF.

The chain carries TRBV29-1 and TRBJ2-4; 7 bases agree with TRBD2. Germline V gene data show CDR1 as SQVTM and CDR2 as ANQGSEA. The CDR3 length is 15 residues. Losses at the gene ends were 6 bases for V and 2 bases for J; bases not matched to a gene: 10. CDR3 sequence (DNA): TGCAGCGTAGCTAGCGGAGGGGCATCCAAAAACATTCAGTACTTC. It codes for CSVASGGASKNIQYF.

The V gene is TRBV7-8, the J gene TRBJ2-1, with TRBD1 as a possible D gene (6 bases). V was pared by 1 base and J by 0 bases, with 10 bases between. The V gene's germline CDR1 is SGHVS and CDR2 FQNEAQ. This CDR3 region has 16 residues. In DNA, the CDR3 is TGTGCCAGCAGCTTAGGGACAGCAAGCTCCTACAATGAGCAGTTCTTC. This sequence encodes CASSLGTASSYNEQFF.

The rearrangement links TRBV9 to TRBJ2-5, with 10 bases aligning to TRBD2. Per the germline V gene, CDR1 is SGDLS and CDR2 is YYNGEE. There are 17 residues in the CDR3. The V and J ends lost 6 bases and 5 bases, in that order; junction bases with no gene match: 16. As DNA, the CDR3 is TGTGCCAGCAACGGGGGGCTAGCGGGGGAATCCCGGGAGACCCAGTACTTC. Amino acid sequence: CASNGGLAGESRETQYF.

The rearrangement uses TRBV4-1 and TRBJ1-6; D remains ambiguous. Germline V lookup: CDR1 MGHRA, CDR2 YSYEKL. CDR3 length: 14 residues. V was cut by 0 bases and J by 9 bases, with 9 bases left in between. The CDR3 DNA sequence: TGCGCCAGCAGCCAAGATCCCGTCTTTTCACCCCTCCACTTT. Its translation: CASSQDPVFSPLHF.

The rearrangement uses TRBV7-9 and TRBJ1-4; D not resolved. Trimming left V 0 bases short and J 8 bases short, with 13 bases between. Per germline, CDR1 SEHNR and CDR2 FQNEAQ (reference sequence). The CDR3 covers 15 residues. The CDR3 protein is CASSLAEVMGEKLFF. In nucleotides, the CDR3 is TGTGCCAGCAGCTTAGCGGAGGTGATGGGAGAAAAACTGTTTTTT. Variable domain in full (rest from reference TRBV7-9 and TRBJ1-4): DTGVSQNPRHKITKRGQNVTFRCDPISEHNRLYWYRQTLGQGPEFLTYFQNEAQLEKSRLLSDRFSAERPKGSFSTLEIQRTEQGDSAMYLCASSLAEVMGEKLFFGSGTQLSVL.

As DNA, the CDR3 is TGTGCCAGTAGTATTCTCCCACTAGCGGGTAACACCGGGGAGCTGTTTTTT. This codes for CASSILPLAGNTGELFF. The genes are TRBV19 and TRBJ2-2; 9 nucleotides align to TRBD2. This CDR3 has 17 amino acids. Trimming took 3 bases from V and 2 from J; bases not matched to a gene: 7. The germline CDR1 and CDR2 sequences are LNHDA and SQIVND (reference sequence).